The clone carrying this T cell receptor beta chain was found a few times. The entry originates in a study of T-cell memory formation after mild COVID-19. At the level of the study: Largely, the TCR clusters proved donor specific.

MiXCR, applied by TCRdb to the 5' RACE reads, yields one record per CDR3 protein. Here the sample spans some 200,000 distinct CDR3 sequences, about a fifth being singletons. Germline CDR1 is SGHDN and CDR2 is FVKESK. V dropped 3 bases and J dropped 2 bases, with 19 bases sitting between them. The CDR3 consists of 17 residues. The chain has TRBV14 and TRBJ1-2, with unresolved D. The sample taken for sequencing was PBMCs or a T cell subset sorted from them (not recorded which). This receptor was taken from an adult woman who had mild COVID-19 (a few samples of this study predate the infection). Cell type and time point are not known. CDR3 sequence: CASSHTPMGRVNYGYTF. DNA of the CDR3: TGTGCCAGCAGCCACACTCCCATGGGGAGGGTCAACTATGGCTACACCTTC.